This T cell receptor beta chain was recorded in a study of blood T cells in healthy people across ages. Study as a whole: About one barcoded beta molecule per two T cells was captured by template switching.

The CDR3 runs to 15 residues. V lost 0 bases to trimming and J lost 4 bases, with 13 bases between them. Germline V gene data show CDR1 as SGDLS and CDR2 as YYNGEE. For the second PCR, which ran for roughly 6 to 12 cycles, a sample-barcoded 5' primer and a J-beta primer mix were used. The template-switch adaptor was a 5' adaptor with 12 random nucleotides. It tagged each cDNA molecule. TCRdb re-derived calls from the 5' RACE reads in MiXCR, one entry per CDR3 protein. The data hold 1.5 million to 2 million distinct CDR3 sequences, with just under 50% observed a single time. Sequenced input: blood. The chain couples TRBV9 to TRBJ1-2, with D possibly being TRBD1 (5 bases). This receptor was taken from a middle-aged woman in good health. The CDR3 DNA reads TGTGCCAGCAGCGTAGTTGACAGCTCCGCCTATGGCTACACCTTC. It encodes CASSVVDSSAYGYTF.